The source of this TCR beta chain is a study of T cell responses to AZD1222 COVID-19 vaccine (dated by TCRdb to the early 2020s). Study-level background: AZD1222 recipients with second doses at about 4 weeks or about 12 weeks were pooled, because spike-specific TCR depth and breadth did not differ between schedules. A total of about 240 trial participants underwent TCR sequencing, of whom some 210 received two doses of AZD1222 and about 25 received two doses of the MenACWY control vaccine. Trial participants were enrolled into age subgroups of 18-55, 56-69 and 70-plus years, which contained about 150, 27 and 61 TCR-sequenced participants, respectively.

Spanning cysteine to phenylalanine, the CDR3 consists of 13 amino acids. Kept here is only the CDR3 DNA, which spans 39 bases and is read in frame from base 1. The germline V gene (reference sequence) supplies CDR1 SGHNT and CDR2 YYREEE. V has 4 bases trimmed and J has 11 bases trimmed; junction bases matching no gene number 7. The CDR3 regions of human TCRbeta chains were analyzed by immunosequencing. In the authors' own workflow: TCRs in the repertoires were compared against a reference library of SARS-CoV-2-specific TCRs that had been generated with the MIRA antigen-specificity platform. Breadth was defined as the fraction of unique TCRs that were SARS-CoV-2-associated. Depth was defined as the fraction of total T cells that were SARS-CoV-2-associated. Using the MIRA data, each spike-specific TCR was assigned both to the spike region to which the TCR was reactive and to a CD4 or CD8 class. Log10-transformed breadth and depth values were compared by one-way ANOVA with Sidak's multiple comparisons tests. The table comes from immuneACCESS by way of TCRdb, which keeps in-frame sequences with V and J called. Part of the clones is missing from these tables; in studies checked, under half for an unresolved V gene and the rest for unknown reasons. V and J calls and clone size are copied from that table; D and trimming were computed from the DNA. This sample lists 150,000 to 200,000 clones; 90% to 95% were detected once. The ten largest clonotypes hold about 2.5% of the sample.

Study-level results and caveats: Conclusions about previously exposed vaccinees are limited because only five to seven AZD1222 recipients were SARS-CoV-2 seropositive at baseline. Epitopes outside the regions mutated in the B.1.351 and B.1.1.7 variants were reportedly recognized by nearly half of the unique spike-specific TCRs. Participants were mostly white British and included more females than males, and it was suggested by the authors that clonal diversity may have been underestimated. Vaccine-associated CD4 TCRs spanned the whole spike protein, with dominant responses in regions 160-218 and 743-854. No day 14 peak-response samples were available, so repertoires were characterized only after the peak T cell response. In the small 56-69-year group, the increase in depth fell short of significance, most likely because of low power. After two AZD1222 doses, both the breadth and the depth of spike-specific TCRs were significantly higher than at day 0 and than in MenACWY recipients.

The time point label, as the study defines it: baseline before first vaccination. Samples from vaccinated people were obtained from the UK trials COV001 and COV002, which included a single-blind randomized controlled phase 2/3 trial of AZD1222 (ChAdOx1 nCoV-19) in healthy adults. For TCRbeta chain sequencing, PBMC samples were collected from trial participants at day 0 and at day 28 after the second dose. Concerning this clone itself: Its target antigen remains unknown. The input lacks base qualities; no much larger clone sits a single base away.

The TCR sequence derives from an adult in good health. The chain joins TRBV5-4 to TRBJ1-4, and TRBD1 matches 8 of the central bases. The sequenced sample was peripheral blood, obtained on day 0 of AZD1222 vaccination. The CDR3: CASSHKTGVKLFF. In nucleotides, the sequence is TGTGCCAGCAGCCATAAGACAGGGGTTAAACTGTTTTTT.